This is a list of T cell receptor beta chains from one sample in a study of cytomegalovirus exposure and HLA in healthy donors. The repertoire was sequenced with immunoSEQ multiplex PCR; TCRdb's copy has only in-frame clones and lacks some. The table lists tens of thousands of clones, approximately 96% of them singletons. The specimen was PBMCs. These receptors were collected from a man aged 18 to 29 in good health and CMV-seropositive. Both conserved end residues are part of each CDR3. The D gene is left open where the match is weak. Where a row states a size, it is once, few, many or the class of an expanded clone; other rows omit it.

abundance	v_gene	j_gene	d_gene	CDR3aa	CDR3nt
NA	TRBV30	TRBJ1-1	NA	CAGIKGDTEAFF	TGTGCCGGCATAAAAGGGGACACTGAAGCTTTCTTT
once	TRBV27	TRBJ1-6	TRBD1	CASSSRTGGGNSPLHF	TGTGCCAGCAGTTCCAGGACAGGGGGAGGTAATTCACCCCTCCACTTT
NA	TRBV6-1	TRBJ2-5	NA	CASTQGWATQYF	TGTGCCAGCACCCAGGGGTGGGCGACCCAGTACTTC
NA	TRBV5-4	TRBJ2-3	TRBD2	CASSPVAPRYQREITQYF	TGTGCCAGCAGCCCAGTCGCACCGCGATACCAGCGGGAAATTACGCAGTATTTT
NA	TRBV7-9	TRBJ2-1	NA	CASSLGPTSASYNEQFF	TGTGCCAGCAGCTTAGGTCCGACATCCGCATCCTACAATGAGCAGTTCTTC
NA	TRBV28	TRBJ1-2	TRBD1	CASRDTGDYGYTF	TGTGCCAGCAGGGATACAGGGGATTATGGCTACACCTTC
NA	TRBV2	TRBJ1-3	NA	CASSVNGASGNTIYF	TGTGCCAGCAGTGTTAATGGGGCCTCTGGAAACACCATATATTTT
NA	TRBV30	TRBJ2-7	TRBD1	CAWSVLDPGQVYEQYF	TGTGCCTGGAGTGTCTTAGATCCCGGACAGGTCTACGAGCAGTACTTC
few	TRBV5-8	TRBJ2-7	TRBD2	CASSLASGSLGQYF	TGTGCCAGCAGCTTGGCCAGCGGGAGCTTAGGGCAGTACTTC
NA	TRBV14	TRBJ2-7	TRBD1	CASSQEFWDRVAANSYEQYF	TGTGCCAGCAGCCAAGAGTTTTGGGACAGGGTGGCGGCGAACTCCTACGAGCAGTACTTC